This is a list of T cell receptor beta chains from one sample in a study of blood T cell repertoires in COVID-19. The repertoire was sequenced with immunoSEQ multiplex PCR; TCRdb's copy has only in-frame clones and lacks some. The sample includes a few hundred thousand clones, approximately 81% of them seen just once. The sequenced sample was PBMCs or T cells enriched from blood (not recorded which). The receptors come from a woman in her forties or fifties who had recovered from COVID-19. The CDR3 runs from the conserved cysteine through the conserved F or W. D genes are given only for firm matches. The size field is filled for only some rows; it gives once, few, many or a size class.

DNA: TGTGCCAGCAGCTTAATCTTCCAAGAGACCCAGTACTTC
CDR3: CASSLIFQETQYF
J: TRBJ2-5
V: TRBV11-2
D: .
size: .

DNA: TGTGCCAGCTCACTAGCGGGGGGCACAGATACGCAGTATTTT
CDR3: CASSLAGGTDTQYF
J: TRBJ2-3
V: TRBV18
D: TRBD2
size: .

DNA: TGTGCCAGCAGACGACAGGGAACTAATGAAAAACTGTTTTTT
CDR3: CASRRQGTNEKLFF
J: TRBJ1-4
V: TRBV2
D: TRBD1
size: .

DNA: TGTGCCAGCAGCTCCCTAGCGCAGAGCTCCTACGAGCAGTACTTC
CDR3: CASSSLAQSSYEQYF
J: TRBJ2-7
V: TRBV6-6
D: .
size: .

DNA: TGTGCCAGCAGCCCCCCGGGACAGGGAGTACAAGAGACCCAGTACTTC
CDR3: CASSPPGQGVQETQYF
J: TRBJ2-5
V: TRBV13
D: TRBD1
size: .

DNA: TGTGCCAGCAGCCAAGGAGTCAGGGGAATCCAGGGTGAAGCTTTCTTT
CDR3: CASSQGVRGIQGEAFF
J: TRBJ1-1
V: TRBV4-2
D: .
size: .

DNA: TGTGCCAGCAGCTTCGGCAAGCTAGTCAGGGGATCACCCCTCCACTTT
CDR3: CASSFGKLVRGSPLHF
J: TRBJ1-6
V: TRBV7-6
D: .
size: .

DNA: TGTGCCAGCAGCCAAGCAGGGGATCCCCCCCCAGATACGCAGTATTTT
CDR3: CASSQAGDPPPDTQYF
J: TRBJ2-3
V: TRBV3-1/TRBV3-2
D: .
size: .

DNA: TGTGCCAGTAGTTCGGACAGGGAACAGCCCCAGCATTTT
CDR3: CASSSDREQPQHF
J: TRBJ1-5
V: TRBV19
D: TRBD1
size: .

DNA: TGTGCCAGCAGTTCAGACTACTACGAGCAGTACTTC
CDR3: CASSSDYYEQYF
J: TRBJ2-7
V: TRBV28
D: .
size: few

DNA: TGTGCCTGGAGTTCCCGGGACAGGGGTAATGAAAAACTGTTTTTT
CDR3: CAWSSRDRGNEKLFF
J: TRBJ1-4
V: TRBV30
D: TRBD1
size: .

DNA: TGTGCCAGCAGCTCAGGGATAAATGGAAACACCATATATTTT
CDR3: CASSSGINGNTIYF
J: TRBJ1-3
V: TRBV5-4
D: .
size: once

DNA: TGCGCCAGCAGCTTGGAGGACAGCCAACAAGAGACCCAGTACTTC
CDR3: CASSLEDSQQETQYF
J: TRBJ2-5
V: TRBV5-1
D: .
size: .